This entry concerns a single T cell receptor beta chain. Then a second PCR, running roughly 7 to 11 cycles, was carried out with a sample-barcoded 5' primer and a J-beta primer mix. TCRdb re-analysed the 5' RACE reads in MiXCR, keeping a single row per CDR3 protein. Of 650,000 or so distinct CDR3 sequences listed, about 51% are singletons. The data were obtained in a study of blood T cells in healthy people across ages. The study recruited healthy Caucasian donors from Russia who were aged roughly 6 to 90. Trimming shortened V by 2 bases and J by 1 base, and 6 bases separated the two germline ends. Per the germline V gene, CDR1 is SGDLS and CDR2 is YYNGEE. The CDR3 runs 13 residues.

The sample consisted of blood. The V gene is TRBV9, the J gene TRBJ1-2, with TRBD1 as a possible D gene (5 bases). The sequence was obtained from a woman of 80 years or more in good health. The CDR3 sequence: CASSVQGNYGYTF. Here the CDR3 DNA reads TGTGCCAGCAGCGTTCAGGGTAACTATGGCTACACCTTC. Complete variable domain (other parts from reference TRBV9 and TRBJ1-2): DSGVTQTPKHLITATGQRVTLRCSPRSGDLSVYWYQQSLDQGLQFLIQYYNGEERAKGNILERFSAQQFPDLHSELNLSSLELGDSALYFCASSVQGNYGYTFGSGTRLTVV.